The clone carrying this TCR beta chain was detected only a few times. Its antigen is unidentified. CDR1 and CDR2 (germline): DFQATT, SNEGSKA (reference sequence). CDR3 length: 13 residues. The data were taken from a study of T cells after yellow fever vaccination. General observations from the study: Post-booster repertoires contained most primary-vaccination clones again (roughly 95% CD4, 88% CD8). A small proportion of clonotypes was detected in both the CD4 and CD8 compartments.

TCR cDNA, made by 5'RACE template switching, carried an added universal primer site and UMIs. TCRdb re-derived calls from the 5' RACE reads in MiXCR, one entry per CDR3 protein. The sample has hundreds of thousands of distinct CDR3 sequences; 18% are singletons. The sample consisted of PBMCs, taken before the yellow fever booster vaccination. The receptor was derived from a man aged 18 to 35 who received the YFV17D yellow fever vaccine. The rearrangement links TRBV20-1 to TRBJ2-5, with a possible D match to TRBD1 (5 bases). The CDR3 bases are TGCAGCGCAACCAGGGCACTCCAAGAGACCCAGTACTTC. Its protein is CSATRALQETQYF.